This T cell receptor beta chain was sequenced in a study of T cell changes during pregnancy in multiple sclerosis. The CDR3 covers 14 residues. From germline, CDR1 is SGHRS and CDR2 YFSETQ. The germline V and J ends were trimmed by 1 base and 0 bases, with 7 bases remaining between them. TCRdb's copy holds only in-frame clones and misses some; the assay was immunoSEQ multiplex PCR. This sample has over 55,000 clones; 90% occur once, and the top ten carry more than 8%. This chain joins TRBV5-1 and TRBJ1-1; D is ambiguous. The sequence was collected from a female donor in good health, enrolled as a control in a pregnancy study. Sequenced material: peripheral blood, taken after pregnancy. CDR3: CASSLTYMNTEAFF. The CDR3 DNA follows: TGCGCCAGCAGCTTGACATACATGAACACTGAAGCTTTCTTT.